The entry below describes one T cell receptor (beta chain). The antigen is undetermined. Healthy Russian Caucasian donors spanned ages about 6 to 95 years. Alongside a J-beta primer mix, a sample-barcoded 5' primer served in a second PCR lasting roughly 7 to 12 cycles. TCRdb redid the calling of the 5' RACE reads with MiXCR, one entry per CDR3 protein. Among around 1.5 million distinct CDR3 sequences, 45% to 70% were seen once, and the ten largest hold more than 6%. The data are from a study of blood T cells in healthy people across ages. Study-wide results and limits: Age advanced and TCR beta diversity per million T cells fell, roughly linearly.

Trimming left V 3 bases short and J 8 bases short, with 16 bases between. Looked up from germline, CDR1 is LGHNA and CDR2 is YNFKEQ. The CDR3 loop spans 15 amino acids. The sequenced sample was blood. This receptor was taken from a man aged 18 to 29 in good health. The J gene is TRBJ1-4, the V gene TRBV4-2, with TRBD1 as a possible D gene (5 bases). The CDR3 DNA is TGTGCCAGCAGCCAGTCCTTGCGGGGGGACGAAAAACTGTTTTTT. This translates into CASSQSLRGDEKLFF.